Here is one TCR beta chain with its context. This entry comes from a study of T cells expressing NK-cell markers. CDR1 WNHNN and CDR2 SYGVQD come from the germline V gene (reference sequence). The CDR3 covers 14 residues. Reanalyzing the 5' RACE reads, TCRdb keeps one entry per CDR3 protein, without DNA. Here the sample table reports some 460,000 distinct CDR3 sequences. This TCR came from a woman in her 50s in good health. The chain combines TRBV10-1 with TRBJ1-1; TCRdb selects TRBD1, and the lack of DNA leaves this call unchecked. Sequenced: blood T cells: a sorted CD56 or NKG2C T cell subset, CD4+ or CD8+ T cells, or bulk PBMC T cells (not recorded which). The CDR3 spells CASNRGGMNTEAFF.